This T cell receptor beta chain is from a study of cytomegalovirus exposure and HLA in healthy donors. Whole-study results and caveats: Specificity for CMV antigens was confirmed in vitro for a few of the CMV-associated chains. The study labeled 150 to 200 TCR beta chains cytomegalovirus-associated.

On this clone itself: Its antigen remains unidentified.

Deletions cut 1 base from V and 0 bases from J, with 5 bases between. Per the germline V gene, CDR1 is SGHRS and CDR2 is YFSETQ. This CDR3 is 14 amino acids long. The approximately 130-subject validation cohort, separate from the roughly 700-subject first cohort, included the donors. The method was immunoSEQ multiplex PCR; TCRdb's version includes in-frame clones alone and lacks a portion of them. The data contain 250,000 to 300,000 clones, roughly 89% of them singletons. The sample consisted of PBMCs. The chain joins TRBV5-1 to TRBJ1-3; D unclear. This clonotype was sampled from a woman younger than 30 in good health and CMV-seronegative. The CDR3 loop is CASSLSSSGNTIYF. The CDR3 DNA follows: TGCGCCAGCAGCTTGTCCTCCTCTGGAAACACCATATATTTT.